This TCR beta chain emerged from a study of blood T cell repertoires in COVID-19. Study details: Acute and convalescent COVID-19 specimens originated in the United States, Italy and Spain.

This CDR3 is built from 13 residues. Germline CDR1 and CDR2: SGHRS and YFSETQ. V was clipped by 6 bases and J by 2 bases; unmatched bases: 2. Authors' data handling: Reference gene primers were amplified, and this amplification served to estimate nucleated cell counts. The table came from immunoSEQ multiplex PCR; TCRdb's copy has only in-frame clones and leaves some out. The DNA was the basis for D and trimming; V, J and clone size are from that table. Of about 200,000 clones listed, roughly 80% were seen once; the top ten hold 8% to 10%. Enrollment of patients from Seattle took place during active infection, with longitudinal follow-up.

The source material was peripheral blood. The rearrangement links TRBV5-1 to TRBJ2-5; 9 nucleotides agree with TRBD1. The sequence derives from a woman of 80 years or more with COVID-19, enrolled during active disease. DNA of the CDR3: TGCGCCAGCAACGGACAGGGGCAAGAGACCCAGTACTTC. Its protein product is CASNGQGQETQYF.